These T cell receptor beta chains were read from a single sample in a study of blood T cells in healthy people across ages. TCRdb redid the calling of the 5' RACE reads with MiXCR, one entry per CDR3 protein. Here the sample spans 600,000 to 850,000 distinct CDR3 sequences, roughly 45% being singletons. Sequenced: blood. All receptors derive from a woman aged 55-70 years in good health. Each CDR3 is given with its conserved first and last residue. The D gene is left open where the match is weak. Clone size is not always given. Where it is, it says once, few, many or a class for expanded clones.

d_call j_call clone_size v_call cdr3_aa cdr3_nt
- TRBJ2-2 - TRBV6-5 CASSYDGSTGELFF TGTGCCAGCAGTTACGACGGCAGCACCGGGGAGCTGTTTTTT
- TRBJ2-3 - TRBV12-3/TRBV12-4 CASSFIDTGGADTQYF TGTGCCAGCAGTTTCATCGATACCGGGGGCGCAGATACGCAGTATTTT
TRBD1 TRBJ2-1 - TRBV7-3 CASSPQVAGGNEQFF TGTGCCAGCAGCCCCCAGGTTGCAGGGGGCAATGAGCAGTTCTTC
TRBD2 TRBJ2-5 few TRBV4-2 CASSQDVIAGGGETQYF TGTGCCAGCAGCCAAGATGTGATAGCGGGAGGGGGGGAGACCCAGTACTTC
- TRBJ1-2 once TRBV3-1 CASSRWGAPYGYTF TGTGCCAGCAGCCGCTGGGGGGCTCCTTATGGCTACACCTTC
TRBD1 TRBJ1-2 once TRBV27 CATLVPGQGTNYGYTF TGTGCCACCTTAGTCCCGGGACAGGGAACAAACTATGGCTACACCTTC
- TRBJ2-3 few TRBV29-1 CSVVSRATSPGRSTDTQYF TGCAGCGTTGTATCCCGAGCAACAAGTCCGGGACGATCCACAGATACGCAGTATTTT
TRBD2 TRBJ2-1 many TRBV7-9 CASSITSGPVNEQFF TGTGCCAGCAGCATAACTAGCGGGCCCGTCAATGAGCAGTTCTTC
- TRBJ2-1 few TRBV10-3 CAISETLAGVNEQFF TGTGCCATCAGTGAAACTTTGGCAGGGGTCAATGAGCAGTTCTTC
- TRBJ1-6 - TRBV12-3/TRBV12-4 CASNRDGPNSPLHF TGTGCCAGCAACCGGGACGGCCCTAATTCACCCCTCCACTTT
- TRBJ2-7 - TRBV2 CASSRTQGWIPYEQYF TGTGCCAGCAGTAGGACGCAAGGGTGGATCCCCTACGAGCAGTACTTC
- TRBJ2-7 - TRBV21-1 CASSKRQGDNGCAYEQYF TGTGCCAGCAGCAAACGACAGGGGGATAACGGGTGCGCCTACGAGCAGTACTTC
TRBD2 TRBJ2-3 many TRBV29-1 CSVDGGRGTDTQYF TGCAGCGTTGACGGCGGGAGAGGTACAGATACGCAGTATTTT
- TRBJ2-7 many TRBV4-3 CASSQEHSQVSYEQYF TGCGCCAGCAGCCAAGAGCATTCACAGGTCTCCTACGAGCAGTACTTC
TRBD2 TRBJ2-1 - TRBV7-2 CASSSPGLAVAEQFF TGTGCCAGCAGCTCCCCGGGACTAGCGGTCGCAGAGCAGTTCTTC
- TRBJ1-1 - TRBV20-1 CSARGPGSEAFF TGCAGTGCTAGGGGCCCGGGGTCTGAAGCTTTCTTT
- TRBJ2-7 - TRBV5-1 CASSLDLASSSYEQYF TGCGCCAGCAGCTTGGACCTCGCTAGCTCTTCCTACGAGCAGTACTTC